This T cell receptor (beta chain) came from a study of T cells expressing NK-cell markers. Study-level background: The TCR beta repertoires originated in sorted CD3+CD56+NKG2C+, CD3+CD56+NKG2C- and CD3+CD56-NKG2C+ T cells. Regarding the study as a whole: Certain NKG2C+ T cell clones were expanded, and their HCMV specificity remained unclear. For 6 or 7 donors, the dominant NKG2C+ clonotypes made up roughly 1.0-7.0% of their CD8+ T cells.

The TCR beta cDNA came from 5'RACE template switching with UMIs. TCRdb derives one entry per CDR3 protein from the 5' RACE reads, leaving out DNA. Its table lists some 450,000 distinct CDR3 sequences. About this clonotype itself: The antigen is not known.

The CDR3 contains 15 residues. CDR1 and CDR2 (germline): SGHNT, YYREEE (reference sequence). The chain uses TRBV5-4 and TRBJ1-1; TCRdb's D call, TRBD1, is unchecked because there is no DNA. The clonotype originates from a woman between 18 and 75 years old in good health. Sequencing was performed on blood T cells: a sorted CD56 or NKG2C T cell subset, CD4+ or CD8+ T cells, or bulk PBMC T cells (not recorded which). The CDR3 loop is CASSLLQGVGTEAFF.